The rows below give T cell receptor beta chains drawn from one sample of a study of Ad26.COV2.S vaccination and SARS-CoV-2 variants. Some clones are missing from TCRdb's copy, which holds only in-frame ones; the method was immunoSEQ multiplex PCR. Of approximately 280,000 clones in the sample, over 75% were seen once. Specimen: peripheral blood, collected in a trial of Ad26.COV2.S vaccine versus placebo. Receptors were obtained from a person aged 18-65 years who received the Ad26.COV2.S COVID-19 vaccine or a placebo. Each CDR3 is given with its conserved first and last residue. D genes are given only for firm matches. Part of the rows lack a size; the others show once, few, many or a class for expanded clones.

v_call: TRBV5-1; j_call: TRBJ2-5; d_call: -; clone_size: -; cdr3_nt: TGCGCCAGCAGCAGATGGGACCGCAACCAAGAGACCCAGTACTTC; cdr3_aa: CASSRWDRNQETQYF
v_call: TRBV7-3; j_call: TRBJ1-1; d_call: -; clone_size: once; cdr3_nt: TGTGCCAGCAGCTTAAGGGCGGACGCGAACACTGAAGCTTTCTTT; cdr3_aa: CASSLRADANTEAFF
v_call: TRBV2; j_call: TRBJ1-5; d_call: -; clone_size: -; cdr3_nt: TGTGCCAGCACCTTAGGCGGTCAGCCCCAGCATTTT; cdr3_aa: CASTLGGQPQHF
v_call: TRBV19; j_call: TRBJ1-2; d_call: -; clone_size: few; cdr3_nt: TGTGCCACCCGTCCTCACAGCAGGTCCTATGGCTACACCTTC; cdr3_aa: CATRPHSRSYGYTF
v_call: TRBV18; j_call: TRBJ1-4; d_call: TRBD1; clone_size: -; cdr3_nt: TGTGCCAGCTCACCGACAGGGGGTACTGAAAAACTGTTTTTT; cdr3_aa: CASSPTGGTEKLFF
v_call: TRBV5-1; j_call: TRBJ1-1; d_call: TRBD1; clone_size: -; cdr3_nt: TGCGCCAGCAGCCTCCGGACAGGGTTGGAGAGAAACACTGAAGCTTTCTTT; cdr3_aa: CASSLRTGLERNTEAFF
v_call: TRBV7-9; j_call: TRBJ2-1; d_call: -; clone_size: -; cdr3_nt: TGTGCCAGCAGCTTATCAACCAGGGCCAATGAGCAGTTCTTC; cdr3_aa: CASSLSTRANEQFF
v_call: TRBV28; j_call: TRBJ2-7; d_call: TRBD1; clone_size: -; cdr3_nt: TGTGCCAGCAGTGGGACAGGGGACGAGCAGTACTTC; cdr3_aa: CASSGTGDEQYF
v_call: TRBV28; j_call: TRBJ1-2; d_call: -; clone_size: -; cdr3_nt: TGTGCCAGCAGTTCGGTAATAGGCTATGGCTACACCTTC; cdr3_aa: CASSSVIGYGYTF
v_call: TRBV2; j_call: TRBJ1-5; d_call: TRBD1; clone_size: once; cdr3_nt: TGTGCCAGAATTTCGGGACAGGGGGGCTTTAGCAATCAGCCCCAGCATTTT; cdr3_aa: CARISGQGGFSNQPQHF
v_call: TRBV7-2; j_call: TRBJ1-5; d_call: -; clone_size: -; cdr3_nt: TGTGCCAGCAGCTTAAAAGGGCAGAAAAATAGCAATCAGCCCCAGCATTTT; cdr3_aa: CASSLKGQKNSNQPQHF
v_call: TRBV5-1; j_call: TRBJ1-4; d_call: -; clone_size: -; cdr3_nt: TGCGCCAGCAGCCCACGGGGGACAACATTTAATGAAAAACTGTTTTTT; cdr3_aa: CASSPRGTTFNEKLFF
v_call: TRBV5-1; j_call: TRBJ2-7; d_call: -; clone_size: few; cdr3_nt: TGCGCCAGCAGCTTGGAGGGTTACGAGCAGTACTTC; cdr3_aa: CASSLEGYEQYF
v_call: TRBV2; j_call: TRBJ2-5; d_call: TRBD1; clone_size: -; cdr3_nt: TGTGCCAGCAGTTATACAGGGGAAGAGACCCAGTACTTC; cdr3_aa: CASSYTGEETQYF
v_call: TRBV27; j_call: TRBJ1-4; d_call: -; clone_size: -; cdr3_nt: TGTGCCAGCACCAGTACGGCTTTAAGGGAAAAACTGTTTTTT; cdr3_aa: CASTSTALREKLFF
v_call: TRBV2; j_call: TRBJ2-7; d_call: -; clone_size: -; cdr3_nt: TGTGCCAGCAGTGATCTTCGCAGCGCGGGCCCCCAGTACTTC; cdr3_aa: CASSDLRSAGPQYF
v_call: TRBV27; j_call: TRBJ2-1; d_call: -; clone_size: -; cdr3_nt: TGTGCCAGCAGTTACACGAGGGGCCCTCTGTTCTTC; cdr3_aa: CASSYTRGPLFF
v_call: TRBV18; j_call: TRBJ2-7; d_call: TRBD1; clone_size: -; cdr3_nt: TGTGCCAGCTCACTCCCGGGACAGCTCACCACCGAGCAGTACTTC; cdr3_aa: CASSLPGQLTTEQYF
v_call: TRBV6-1; j_call: TRBJ1-3; d_call: -; clone_size: few; cdr3_nt: TGTGCCAGCAGTGCACACGCGGTGGGGGACTCTGGAAACACCATATATTTT; cdr3_aa: CASSAHAVGDSGNTIYF
v_call: TRBV5-6; j_call: TRBJ2-2; d_call: -; clone_size: many; cdr3_nt: TGTGCCAGCAGCAGGGGGGAGTACACCGGGGAGCTGTTTTTT; cdr3_aa: CASSRGEYTGELFF
v_call: TRBV3-1/TRBV3-2; j_call: TRBJ2-6; d_call: -; clone_size: -; cdr3_nt: TGTGCCAGCAGCCAAGAGTCGGGCTCTGGGGCCAACGTCCTGACTTTC; cdr3_aa: CASSQESGSGANVLTF
v_call: TRBV7-3; j_call: TRBJ2-1; d_call: TRBD2; clone_size: -; cdr3_nt: TGTGCCAGCAGCCTCCTAGGACTAGCGGGGTACAATGAGCAGTTCTTC; cdr3_aa: CASSLLGLAGYNEQFF
v_call: TRBV6-5; j_call: TRBJ1-5; d_call: -; clone_size: -; cdr3_nt: TGTGCCAGCAGAGGACACCGGGGGAGCAATCAGCCCCAGCATTTT; cdr3_aa: CASRGHRGSNQPQHF
v_call: TRBV5-1; j_call: TRBJ1-3; d_call: -; clone_size: few; cdr3_nt: TGCGCCAGCAGCTTGTACGAGAATGTAGCTGGAAACACCATATATTTT; cdr3_aa: CASSLYENVAGNTIYF
v_call: TRBV5-1; j_call: TRBJ1-2; d_call: -; clone_size: few; cdr3_nt: TGCGCCAGCAGCTTCCCAGGAAACTATGGCTACACCTTC; cdr3_aa: CASSFPGNYGYTF
v_call: TRBV14; j_call: TRBJ1-2; d_call: -; clone_size: -; cdr3_nt: TGTGCCAGCAGCCAAGACCTAAATAGCTTGGGCTACACCTTC; cdr3_aa: CASSQDLNSLGYTF
v_call: TRBV5-1; j_call: TRBJ2-5; d_call: -; clone_size: -; cdr3_nt: TGCGCCAGCAGGGAGACTATAGAGACCCAGTACTTC; cdr3_aa: CASRETIETQYF
v_call: TRBV4-2; j_call: TRBJ1-2; d_call: TRBD1; clone_size: -; cdr3_nt: TGTGCCAGCAGCCAAGTTACGGGACAGGGTCTCCTTGGCTACACCTTC; cdr3_aa: CASSQVTGQGLLGYTF
v_call: TRBV12-3/TRBV12-4; j_call: TRBJ1-3; d_call: -; clone_size: few; cdr3_nt: TGTGCCAGCAGTGGAGCGGGTGGAAACACCATATATTTT; cdr3_aa: CASSGAGGNTIYF
v_call: TRBV19; j_call: TRBJ1-4; d_call: -; clone_size: -; cdr3_nt: TGTGCCAGTAGTACCGGGAATGATAATGAAAAACTGTTTTTT; cdr3_aa: CASSTGNDNEKLFF
v_call: TRBV12-3/TRBV12-4; j_call: TRBJ1-2; d_call: -; clone_size: -; cdr3_nt: TGTGCCAGCACCCCATGGGGGGCAGGAGGCTACACCTTC; cdr3_aa: CASTPWGAGGYTF
v_call: TRBV5-1; j_call: TRBJ2-2; d_call: -; clone_size: -; cdr3_nt: TGCGCCAGCAGCTTGGTCGCGGGGTGGAGCACCGGGGAGCTGTTTTTT; cdr3_aa: CASSLVAGWSTGELFF
v_call: TRBV19; j_call: TRBJ1-4; d_call: -; clone_size: -; cdr3_nt: TGTGCCAGTAGTAGTTGGCCCGATAATGAAAAACTGTTTTTT; cdr3_aa: CASSSWPDNEKLFF
v_call: TRBV11-2; j_call: TRBJ1-1; d_call: -; clone_size: -; cdr3_nt: TGTGCCAGCAGCATCGGGGGGGCAGCTTTCTTT; cdr3_aa: CASSIGGAAFF
v_call: TRBV11-3; j_call: TRBJ2-1; d_call: TRBD2; clone_size: -; cdr3_nt: TGTGCCAGCAGCTTAGGACAGCTCCGGGACTATTCGGCTGAGCAGTTCTTC; cdr3_aa: CASSLGQLRDYSAEQFF
v_call: TRBV18; j_call: TRBJ2-7; d_call: -; clone_size: once; cdr3_nt: TGTGCCAGCTCACCACCTTCAGAGTACGAGCAGTACTTC; cdr3_aa: CASSPPSEYEQYF
v_call: TRBV15; j_call: TRBJ1-5; d_call: -; clone_size: -; cdr3_nt: TGTGCCACCAGCAAGGGGAGGGGGGCCCCCTGGCCCCAGCATTTT; cdr3_aa: CATSKGRGAPWPQHF
v_call: TRBV27; j_call: TRBJ1-2; d_call: -; clone_size: -; cdr3_nt: TGTGCCAGCAGTTTATACGGGTACTCTAACTATGGCTACACCTTC; cdr3_aa: CASSLYGYSNYGYTF
v_call: TRBV18; j_call: TRBJ1-6; d_call: TRBD1; clone_size: -; cdr3_nt: TGTGCCAGCTCCGTTGGGACAGCCAATAATTCACCCCTCCACTTT; cdr3_aa: CASSVGTANNSPLHF
v_call: TRBV7-6; j_call: TRBJ2-5; d_call: -; clone_size: -; cdr3_nt: TGTGCCAGCAGCTTAGAGAGCGGAAATTGGGGAGAGACCCAGTACTTC; cdr3_aa: CASSLESGNWGETQYF
v_call: TRBV19; j_call: TRBJ1-6; d_call: -; clone_size: -; cdr3_nt: TGTGCCAGTAGTGACACCGGGCCCCAAGACCCCCCCCTCCACTTT; cdr3_aa: CASSDTGPQDPPLHF
v_call: TRBV4-2; j_call: TRBJ2-1; d_call: TRBD2; clone_size: many; cdr3_nt: TGTGCCAGCAGCCCCACAGCGGGGAGGGATGAGCAGTTCTTC; cdr3_aa: CASSPTAGRDEQFF
v_call: TRBV19; j_call: TRBJ1-5; d_call: TRBD1; clone_size: -; cdr3_nt: TGTGCCAGTAGTGTCGGGACAGGGGAAAAGCCCCAGCATTTT; cdr3_aa: CASSVGTGEKPQHF